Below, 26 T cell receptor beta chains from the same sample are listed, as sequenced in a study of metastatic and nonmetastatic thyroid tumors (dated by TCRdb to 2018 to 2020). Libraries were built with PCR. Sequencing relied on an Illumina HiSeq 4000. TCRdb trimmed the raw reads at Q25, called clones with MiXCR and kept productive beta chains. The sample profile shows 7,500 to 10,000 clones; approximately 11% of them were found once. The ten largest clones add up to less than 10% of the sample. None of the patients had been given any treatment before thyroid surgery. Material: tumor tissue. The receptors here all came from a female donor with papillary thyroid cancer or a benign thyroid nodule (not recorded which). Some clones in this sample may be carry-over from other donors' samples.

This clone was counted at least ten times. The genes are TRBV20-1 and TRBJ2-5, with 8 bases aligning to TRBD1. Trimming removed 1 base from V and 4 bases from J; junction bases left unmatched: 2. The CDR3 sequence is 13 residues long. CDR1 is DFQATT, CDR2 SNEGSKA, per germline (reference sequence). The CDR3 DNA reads TGCAGTGCTAGAGGGGACAGGTCAGAGACCCAGTACTTC. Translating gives CSARGDRSETQYF.

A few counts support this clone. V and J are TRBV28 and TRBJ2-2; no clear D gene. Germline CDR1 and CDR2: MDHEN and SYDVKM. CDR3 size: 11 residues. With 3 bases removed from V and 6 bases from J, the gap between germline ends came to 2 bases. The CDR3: CASSLAGELFF. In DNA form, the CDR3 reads TGTGCCAGCAGTTTGGCCGGGGAGCTGTTTTTT.

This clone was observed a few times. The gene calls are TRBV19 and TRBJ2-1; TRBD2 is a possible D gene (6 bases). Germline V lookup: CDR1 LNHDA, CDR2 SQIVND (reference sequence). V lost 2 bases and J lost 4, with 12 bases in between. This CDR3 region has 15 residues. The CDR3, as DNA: TGTGCCAGTAGTATATTCGGCGGGGTGTACAATGAGCAGTTCTTC. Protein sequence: CASSIFGGVYNEQFF.

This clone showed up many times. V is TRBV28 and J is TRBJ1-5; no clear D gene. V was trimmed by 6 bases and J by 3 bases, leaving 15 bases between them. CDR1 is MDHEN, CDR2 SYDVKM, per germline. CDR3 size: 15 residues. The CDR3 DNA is TGTGCCAGCAGGGTCACTACCGGGCCCAATCAGCCCCAGCATTTT. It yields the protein CASRVTTGPNQPQHF.

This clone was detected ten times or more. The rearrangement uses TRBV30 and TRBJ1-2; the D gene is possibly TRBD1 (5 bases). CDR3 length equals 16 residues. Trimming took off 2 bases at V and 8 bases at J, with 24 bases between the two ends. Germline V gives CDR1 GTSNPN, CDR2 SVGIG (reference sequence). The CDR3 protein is CAWSIKEGVRGSGYTF. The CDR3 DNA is TGTGCCTGGAGTATTAAGGAGGGTGTTCGGGGGAGCGGCTACACCTTC.

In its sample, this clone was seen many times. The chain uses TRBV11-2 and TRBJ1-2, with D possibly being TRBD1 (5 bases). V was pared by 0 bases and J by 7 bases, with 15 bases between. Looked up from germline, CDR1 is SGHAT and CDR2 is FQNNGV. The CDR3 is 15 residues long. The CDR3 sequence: CASSLELGTPFGYTF. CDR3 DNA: TGTGCCAGCAGCTTAGAATTGGGGACCCCGTTTGGCTACACCTTC.

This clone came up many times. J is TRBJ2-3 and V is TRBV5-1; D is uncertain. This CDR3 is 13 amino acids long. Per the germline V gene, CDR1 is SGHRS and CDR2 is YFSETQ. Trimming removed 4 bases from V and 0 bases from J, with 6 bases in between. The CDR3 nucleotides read TGCGCCAGCAGCGAGGATAGCACAGATACGCAGTATTTT. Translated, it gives CASSEDSTDTQYF.

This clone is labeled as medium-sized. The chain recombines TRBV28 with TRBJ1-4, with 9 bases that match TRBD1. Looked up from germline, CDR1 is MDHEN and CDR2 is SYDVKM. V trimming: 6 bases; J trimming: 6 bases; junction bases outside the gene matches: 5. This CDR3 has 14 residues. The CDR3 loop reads CASSLGQGHEKLFF. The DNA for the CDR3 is TGTGCCAGCAGCCTAGGACAGGGGCATGAAAAACTGTTTTTT.

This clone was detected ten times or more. In DNA form, the CDR3 reads TGCAGTGCTAAAGGTCTCTATGGTAGCACAGATACGCAGTATTTT. Translating gives CSAKGLYGSTDTQYF. This chain uses TRBV20-1 with TRBJ2-3; D is ambiguous. The CDR3 runs to 15 residues. The germline V gene encodes CDR1 DFQATT and CDR2 SNEGSKA (reference sequence). V was shortened by 4 bases and J by 0 bases, with 14 bases between the two germline ends.

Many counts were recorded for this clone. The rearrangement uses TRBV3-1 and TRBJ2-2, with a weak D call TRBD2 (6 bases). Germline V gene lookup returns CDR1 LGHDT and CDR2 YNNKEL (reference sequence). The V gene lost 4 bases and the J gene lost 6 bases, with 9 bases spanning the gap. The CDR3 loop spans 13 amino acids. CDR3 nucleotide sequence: TGTGCCAGCAGCCCCCGGGGGTCCGGGGAGCTGTTTTTT. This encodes CASSPRGSGELFF.

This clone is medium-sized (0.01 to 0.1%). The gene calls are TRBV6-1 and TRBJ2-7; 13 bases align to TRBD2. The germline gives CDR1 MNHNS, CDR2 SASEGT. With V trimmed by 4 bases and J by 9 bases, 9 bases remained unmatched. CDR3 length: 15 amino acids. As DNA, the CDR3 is TGTGCCAGCAGTGTTTCGACTAGCGGGGGGACGAGGCAGTACTTC. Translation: CASSVSTSGGTRQYF.

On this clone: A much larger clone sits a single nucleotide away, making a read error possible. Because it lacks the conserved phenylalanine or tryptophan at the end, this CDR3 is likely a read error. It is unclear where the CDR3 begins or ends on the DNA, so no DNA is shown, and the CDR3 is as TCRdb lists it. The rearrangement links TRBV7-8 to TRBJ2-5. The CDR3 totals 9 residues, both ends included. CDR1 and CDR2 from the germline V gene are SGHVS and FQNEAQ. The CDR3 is CASSLGSVV.

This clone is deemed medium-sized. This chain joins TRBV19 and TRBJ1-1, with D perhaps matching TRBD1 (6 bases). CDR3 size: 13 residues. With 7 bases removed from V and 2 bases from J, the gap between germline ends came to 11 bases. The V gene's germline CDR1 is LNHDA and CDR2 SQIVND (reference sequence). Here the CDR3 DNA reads TGTGCCAGTAAGAGGACAGCTAACACTGAAGCTTTCTTT. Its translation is CASKRTANTEAFF.

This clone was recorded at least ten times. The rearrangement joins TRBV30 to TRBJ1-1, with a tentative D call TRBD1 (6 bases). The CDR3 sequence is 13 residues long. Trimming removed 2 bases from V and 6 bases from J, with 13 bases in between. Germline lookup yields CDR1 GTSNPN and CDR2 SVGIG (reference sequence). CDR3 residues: CAWSQGIAAEAFF. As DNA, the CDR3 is TGTGCCTGGAGTCAGGGGATAGCCGCTGAAGCTTTCTTT. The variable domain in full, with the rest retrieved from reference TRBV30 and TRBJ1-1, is SQTIHQWPATLVQPVGSPLSLECTVEGTSNPNLYWYRQAAGRGLQLLFYSVGIGQISSEVPQNLSASRPQDRQFILSSKKLLLSDSGFYLCAWSQGIAAEAFFGQGTRLTVV.

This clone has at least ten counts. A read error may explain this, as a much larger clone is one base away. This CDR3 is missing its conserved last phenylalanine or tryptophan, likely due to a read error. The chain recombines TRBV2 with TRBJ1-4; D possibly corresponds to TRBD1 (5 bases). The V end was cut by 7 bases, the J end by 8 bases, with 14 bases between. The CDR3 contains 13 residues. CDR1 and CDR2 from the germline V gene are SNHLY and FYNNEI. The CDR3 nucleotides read TGTGCCAGCACGGCGGGGGGTCGAGAAAAACTGTTTTTA. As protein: CASTAGGREKLFL.

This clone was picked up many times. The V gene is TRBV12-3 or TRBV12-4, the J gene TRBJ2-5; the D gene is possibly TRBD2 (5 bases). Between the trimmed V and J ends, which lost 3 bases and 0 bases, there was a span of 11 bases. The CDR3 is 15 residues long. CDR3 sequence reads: CASSFLATNQETQYF. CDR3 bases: TGTGCCAGCAGTTTTCTAGCTACCAACCAAGAGACCCAGTACTTC.

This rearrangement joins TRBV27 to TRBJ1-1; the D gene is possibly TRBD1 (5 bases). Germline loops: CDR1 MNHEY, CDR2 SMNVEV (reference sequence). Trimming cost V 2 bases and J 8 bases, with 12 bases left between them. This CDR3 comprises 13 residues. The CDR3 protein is CASSLVRALEAFF. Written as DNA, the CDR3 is TGTGCCAGCAGTTTAGTCAGGGCTTTGGAAGCTTTCTTT.

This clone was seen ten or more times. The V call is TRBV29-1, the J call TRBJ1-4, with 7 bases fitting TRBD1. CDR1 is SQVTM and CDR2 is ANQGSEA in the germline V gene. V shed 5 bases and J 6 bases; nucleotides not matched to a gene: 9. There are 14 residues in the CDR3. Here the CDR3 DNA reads TGCAGCGTTATCGACAGGGTGGGAGATGAAAAACTGTTTTTT. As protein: CSVIDRVGDEKLFF.

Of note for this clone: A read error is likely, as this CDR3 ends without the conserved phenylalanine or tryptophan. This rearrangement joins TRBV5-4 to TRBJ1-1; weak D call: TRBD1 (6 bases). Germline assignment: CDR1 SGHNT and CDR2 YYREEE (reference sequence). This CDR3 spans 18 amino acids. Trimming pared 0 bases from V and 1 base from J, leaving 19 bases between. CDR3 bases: TGTGCCAGCAGCTTGGCCGACCGGGGGGCGGGAGGGAACACTGAAGCTTTCCTT. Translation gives CASSLADRGAGGNTEAFL.

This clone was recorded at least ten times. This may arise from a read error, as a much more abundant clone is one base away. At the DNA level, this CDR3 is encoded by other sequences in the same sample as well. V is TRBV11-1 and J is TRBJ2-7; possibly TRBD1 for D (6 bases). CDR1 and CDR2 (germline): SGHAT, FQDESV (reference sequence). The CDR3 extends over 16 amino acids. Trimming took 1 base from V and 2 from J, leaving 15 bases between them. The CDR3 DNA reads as TGTGCCAGCAGCTTAGTCAGCACAACAGGGACCTACGAGCAGTACTTC. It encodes CASSLVSTTGTYEQYF.

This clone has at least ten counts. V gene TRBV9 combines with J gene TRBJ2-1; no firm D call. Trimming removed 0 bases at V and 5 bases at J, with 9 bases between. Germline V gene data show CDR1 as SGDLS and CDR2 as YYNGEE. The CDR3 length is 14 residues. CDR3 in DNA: TGTGCCAGCAGCGTAGCCCCCGGTAACAATGAGCAGTTCTTC. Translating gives CASSVAPGNNEQFF.

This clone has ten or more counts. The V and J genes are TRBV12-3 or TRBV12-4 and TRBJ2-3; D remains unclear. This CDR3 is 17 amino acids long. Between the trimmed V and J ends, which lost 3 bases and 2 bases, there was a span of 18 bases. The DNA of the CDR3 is TGTGCCAGCAGTTTTGGAAGCTGGCTACGCGACACAGATACGCAGTATTTT. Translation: CASSFGSWLRDTDTQYF.

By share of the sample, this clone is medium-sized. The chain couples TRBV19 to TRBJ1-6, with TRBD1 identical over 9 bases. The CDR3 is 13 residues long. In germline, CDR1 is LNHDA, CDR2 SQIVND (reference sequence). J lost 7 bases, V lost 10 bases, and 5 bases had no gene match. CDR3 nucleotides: TGTGCCAACCTGACAGGGGGGAATTCACCCCTCCACTTT. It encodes CANLTGGNSPLHF.

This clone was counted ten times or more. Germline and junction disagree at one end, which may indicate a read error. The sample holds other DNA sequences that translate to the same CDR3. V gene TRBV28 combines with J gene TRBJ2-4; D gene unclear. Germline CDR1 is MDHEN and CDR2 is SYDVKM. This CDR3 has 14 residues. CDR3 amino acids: CASSFALAKNIQYF. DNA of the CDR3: TGTGCCAGCAGTTTTGCGTTAGCCAAGAACATTCAGTACTTC.

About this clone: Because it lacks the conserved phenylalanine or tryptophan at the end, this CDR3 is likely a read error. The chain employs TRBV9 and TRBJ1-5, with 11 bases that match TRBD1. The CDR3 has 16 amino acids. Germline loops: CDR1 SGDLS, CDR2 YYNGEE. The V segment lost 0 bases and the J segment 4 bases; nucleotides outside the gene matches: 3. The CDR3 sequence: CASSVGGQGANQPQHL. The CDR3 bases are TGTGCCAGCAGCGTAGGTGGACAGGGGGCTAATCAGCCCCAGCATCTT.

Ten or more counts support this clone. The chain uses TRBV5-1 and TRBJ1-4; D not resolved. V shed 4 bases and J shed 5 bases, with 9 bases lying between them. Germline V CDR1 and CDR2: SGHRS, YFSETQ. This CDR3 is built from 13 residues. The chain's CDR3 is CASSAGRNEKLFF. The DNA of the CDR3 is TGCGCCAGCAGCGCGGGGAGGAATGAAAAACTGTTTTTT.